A single sample gave rise to the 10 T cell receptor beta chains below, sequenced in a study of identifying expanded T cells in peripheral blood. The protocol was immunoSEQ multiplex PCR, while the TCRdb copy is restricted to in-frame clones and leaves out a portion. Of about 78,000 clones in the sample, around four fifths were seen once. Input material: blood. These receptors were taken from a person between 18 and 69 years old in good health.

CDR3 bases: TGTGCCAGTAGTCTCCTGGCTAGCGGGAGGGCCTACGAGCAGTACTTC. This sequence encodes CASSLLASGRAYEQYF. The genes are TRBV19 and TRBJ2-7, with TRBD2 matching 12 bases. Germline assignment: CDR1 LNHDA and CDR2 SQIVND (reference sequence). The CDR3 loop spans 16 amino acids. V shed 5 bases, J shed 2 bases, and the junction held 7 bases outside the gene matches. Variable domain in full (rest from reference TRBV19 and TRBJ2-7): DGGITQSPKYLFRKEGQNVTLSCEQNLNHDAMYWYRQDPGQGLRLIYYSQIVNDFQKGDIAEGYSVSREKKESFPLTVTSAQKNPTAFYLCASSLLASGRAYEQYFGPGTRLTVT.

The chain is built from TRBV7-9 and TRBJ1-1; 9 nucleotides agree with TRBD1. The germline V gene encodes CDR1 SEHNR and CDR2 FQNEAQ (reference sequence). Trimming took 3 bases from V and 0 from J; bases not matched to a gene: 11. The CDR3 sequence is 18 residues long. CDR3: CASSFPPGQGQMNTEAFF. The CDR3 DNA reads TGTGCCAGCAGCTTCCCCCCCGGACAGGGGCAGATGAACACTGAAGCTTTCTTT. Full variable domain (missing parts from reference TRBV7-9 and TRBJ1-1): DTGVSQNPRHKITKRGQNVTFRCDPISEHNRLYWYRQTLGQGPEFLTYFQNEAQLEKSRLLSDRFSAERPKGSFSTLEIQRTEQGDSAMYLCASSFPPGQGQMNTEAFFGQGTRLTVV.

This clone was seen once. The rearrangement links TRBV30 to TRBJ2-5; 9 bases are a match to TRBD1. The DNA end lines up better with TRBJ2-7; the J call may be wrong. This CDR3 has 13 residues. From germline, CDR1 is GTSNPN and CDR2 SVGIG (reference sequence). The CDR3 bases are TGTGCCTGCCATGGACAGGGGAACTACGAGCAGTACTTC. It is translated as CACHGQGNYEQYF.

The CDR3 sequence is CASSLGSQLGDTF. The CDR3 DNA sequence: TGTGCCAGCAGCTTAGGCAGTCAGCTGGGGGACACCTTC. V is TRBV7-2 and J is TRBJ1-2; D might be TRBD1 (5 bases). The CDR3 length is 13 residues. The germline V and J ends were trimmed by 1 base and 12 bases, with 15 bases remaining between them. The germline CDR1 and CDR2 sequences are SGHTA and FQGNSA.

The count of this clone is one. This chain uses TRBV28 with TRBJ1-1; D may be TRBD1 (5 bases). The CDR3 consists of 15 residues. Trimming pared 5 bases from V and 5 bases from J, leaving 18 bases between. Germline V gene lookup returns CDR1 MDHEN and CDR2 SYDVKM. CDR3 residues: CASSETGTRWTEAFF. CDR3 DNA: TGTGCCAGCAGTGAAACAGGAACCCGGTGGACTGAAGCTTTCTTT. Looking up the rest from reference TRBV28 and TRBJ1-1 gives the full variable domain: DVKVTQSSRYLVKRTGEKVFLECVQDMDHENMFWYRQDPGLGLRLIYFSYDVKMKEKGDIPEGYSVSREKKERFSLILESASTNQTSMYLCASSETGTRWTEAFFGQGTRLTVV.

This chain joins TRBV28 and TRBJ1-5; 11 bases are shared with TRBD1. The length of the CDR3 is 15 residues. Germline V gene data show CDR1 as MDHEN and CDR2 as SYDVKM. The junction had 9 bases not matched to a gene; V was cut back by 8 bases and J by 6 bases. CDR3 sequence reads: CASGQGARRSQPQHF. CDR3 nucleotide sequence: TGTGCCAGCGGACAGGGGGCGCGAAGGTCTCAGCCCCAGCATTTT.

This chain links TRBV11-2 with TRBJ2-2; D is unclear. The CDR3 sequence is 15 residues long. Germline CDR1 and CDR2: SGHAT and FQNNGV. The V end lost 5 bases, the J end lost 3 bases, and 13 bases lay between the germline ends. CDR3 nucleotides: TGTGCCAGCAGCCCCCGCCGTGCGGACACCGGGGAGCTGTTTTTT. Amino acids: CASSPRRADTGELFF.

In this sample, this clone turned up once. The chain couples TRBV29-1 to TRBJ2-1, with 8 bases aligning to TRBD1. The CDR3 runs to 16 residues. Trimming removed 0 bases from V and 6 bases from J; junction bases left unmatched: 10. Germline CDR1 SQVTM, CDR2 ANQGSEA. The CDR3 protein is CSVEDTGTGAINEQFF. The CDR3 nucleotides are TGCAGCGTTGAAGACACCGGGACAGGAGCTATCAATGAGCAGTTCTTC.

The chain recombines TRBV11-2 with TRBJ2-1; 8 nucleotides line up with TRBD1. This CDR3 region has 15 residues. Germline V gives CDR1 SGHAT, CDR2 FQNNGV. Unmatched junction bases numbered 6, after V lost 3 bases and J lost 5 bases. CDR3 DNA sequence: TGTGCCAGCAGCTTTGCGGGACAGGTCCACAATGAGCAGTTCTTC. Protein product: CASSFAGQVHNEQFF.

This chain joins TRBV5-6 and TRBJ2-1, with TRBD2 identical over 10 bases. Looked up from germline, CDR1 is SGHDT and CDR2 is YYEEEE. The CDR3 sequence is 17 residues long. Trimming removed 0 bases from V and 8 bases from J; junction bases left unmatched: 11. CDR3 loop: CASSLAWSLAGVDEQFF. The CDR3 DNA is TGTGCCAGCAGCTTGGCCTGGAGTCTAGCGGGAGTTGATGAGCAGTTCTTC.